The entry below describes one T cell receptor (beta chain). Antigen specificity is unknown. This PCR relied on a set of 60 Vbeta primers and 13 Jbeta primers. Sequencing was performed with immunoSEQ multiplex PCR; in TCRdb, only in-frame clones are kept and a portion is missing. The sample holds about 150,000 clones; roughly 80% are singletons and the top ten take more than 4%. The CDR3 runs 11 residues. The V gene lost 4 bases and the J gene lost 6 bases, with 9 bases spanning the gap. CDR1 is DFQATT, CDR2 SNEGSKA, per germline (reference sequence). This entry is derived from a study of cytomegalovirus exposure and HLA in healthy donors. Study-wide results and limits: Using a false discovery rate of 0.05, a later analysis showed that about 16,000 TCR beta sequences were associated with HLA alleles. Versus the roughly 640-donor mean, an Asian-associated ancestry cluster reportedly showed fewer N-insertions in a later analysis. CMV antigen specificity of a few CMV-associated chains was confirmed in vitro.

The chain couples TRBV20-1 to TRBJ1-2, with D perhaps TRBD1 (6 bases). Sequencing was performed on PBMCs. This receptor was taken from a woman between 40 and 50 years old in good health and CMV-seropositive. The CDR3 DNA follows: TGCAGTGCTAAGGACAGTGATGGCTACACCTTC. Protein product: CSAKDSDGYTF.